A selection of T cell receptor beta chains follows, all from one sample in a study of T cell responses to AZD1222 COVID-19 vaccine. TCRdb's copy holds only in-frame clones and misses some; the assay was immunoSEQ multiplex PCR. Seen here are about 85,000 clones, around 90% observed once, and the top ten hold about 3%. This sample comprised peripheral blood, obtained on day 0 of AZD1222 vaccination. The receptor set was obtained from an adult in good health. CDR3s include the opening cysteine and the closing phenylalanine or tryptophan. Fields, in order: CDR3 length, D gene, clone size, V gene, J gene, CDR3 DNA, CDR3 protein. D genes are given only for firm matches. Clone sizes are given selectively: once, few, many, or a class where the clone is expanded.

>14|.|.|TRBV13|TRBJ1-6
TGTGCCAGCAGCTTAGCGGGGCAGAATTCACCCCTCCACTTT
CASSLAGQNSPLHF
>13|.|.|TRBV7-2|TRBJ1-1
TGTGCCAGCAGCTTAGAATCTAGGGATAGAGCTTTCTTT
CASSLESRDRAFF
>16|TRBD1|.|TRBV7-2|TRBJ2-6
TGTGCCAGCAGCTTAGACCGGACAGGTCGTGCCAACGTCCTGACTTTC
CASSLDRTGRANVLTF
>14|.|.|TRBV7-3|TRBJ2-1
TGTGCCAGCAGCTTAAGCAGTGGTTCCAATGAGCAGTTCTTC
CASSLSSGSNEQFF
>15|.|.|TRBV19|TRBJ1-2
TGTGCCAGTAGCGTAACTTGGGGCGGCGACTATGGCTACACCTTC
CASSVTWGGDYGYTF
>13|TRBD1|few|TRBV5-4|TRBJ2-1
TGTGCCAGCAGGGGACAGGGGCGGCATGAGCAGTTCTTC
CASRGQGRHEQFF
>10|.|few|TRBV5-3|TRBJ1-1
TGTGCCAGAAGCTTGGAGGCAGCTTTCTTT
CARSLEAAFF
>12|.|.|TRBV6-2/TRBV6-3|TRBJ1-1
TGTGCCAGCAGCTGGGGTGGCTCTGAAGCTTTCTTT
CASSWGGSEAFF
>15|TRBD1|few|TRBV3-1/TRBV3-2|TRBJ2-7
TGTGCCAGCAGCCAATCTCGGACAGGAACCTACGAGCAGTACTTC
CASSQSRTGTYEQYF
>15|.|few|TRBV5-1|TRBJ2-6
TGCGCCAGCAGCCAGCGTGGGTCTGGGGCCAACGTCCTGACTTTC
CASSQRGSGANVLTF
>15|TRBD1|.|TRBV6-1|TRBJ1-6
TGTGCCAGCAGTGAAGCGGGACAGATCGGTTCACCCCTCCACTTT
CASSEAGQIGSPLHF